This TCR beta chain came from a study of cytomegalovirus exposure and HLA in healthy donors. PCR was performed using 60 Vbeta and 13 Jbeta primers. TCRdb keeps only in-frame clones here, not all; method: immunoSEQ multiplex PCR. The sample contains approximately 130,000 clones, around 77% of which appear only once. Trimming took 4 bases from V and 6 from J; bases not matched to a gene: 3. The CDR3 is 13 amino acids. In germline, CDR1 is LNHDA, CDR2 SQIVND (reference sequence). The gene calls are TRBV19 and TRBJ1-5, with 7 bases lining up with TRBD1. The sample taken for sequencing was PBMCs. The source of this sequence is a man aged 45 to 65 in good health and CMV-seronegative. The CDR3 sequence: CASSTDRAQPQHF. The CDR3 nucleotides are TGTGCCAGTAGTACCGACAGGGCTCAGCCCCAGCATTTT.